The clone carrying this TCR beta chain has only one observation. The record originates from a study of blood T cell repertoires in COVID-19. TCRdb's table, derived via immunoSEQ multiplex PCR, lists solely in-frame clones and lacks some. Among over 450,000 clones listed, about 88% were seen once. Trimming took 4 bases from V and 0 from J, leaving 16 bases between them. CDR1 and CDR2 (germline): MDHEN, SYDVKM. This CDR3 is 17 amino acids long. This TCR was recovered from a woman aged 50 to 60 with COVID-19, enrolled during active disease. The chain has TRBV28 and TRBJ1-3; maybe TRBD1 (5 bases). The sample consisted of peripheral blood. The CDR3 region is CASSSMGTRFSGNTIYF. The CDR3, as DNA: TGTGCCAGCAGTTCGATGGGGACTCGGTTCTCTGGAAACACCATATATTTT. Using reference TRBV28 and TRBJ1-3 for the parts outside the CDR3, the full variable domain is DVKVTQSSRYLVKRTGEKVFLECVQDMDHENMFWYRQDPGLGLRLIYFSYDVKMKEKGDIPEGYSVSREKKERFSLILESASTNQTSMYLCASSSMGTRFSGNTIYFGEGSWLTVV.